Listed here is a single T cell receptor (beta chain). As handled by the study authors: Using reference gene primer amplification, nucleated cell counts were estimated. The table came from immunoSEQ multiplex PCR; TCRdb's copy has only in-frame clones and leaves some out. From that table come the V and J calls and clone size; the DNA was used to work out D and trimming. The sample shows about 74,000 clones, 70% to 80% of them seen only once. These data originate in a study of blood T cell repertoires in COVID-19. Study overall: T cells, B-cell-depleted T cells, or PBMCs provided the cDNA or gDNA that served as material.

This CDR3 is 15 amino acids long. Germline V CDR1 and CDR2: KGHSH, LQKENI. Germline trimming cut 6 bases from V and 2 bases from J; bases unmatched to any gene: 7. This TCR derives from a man aged 65 to 79 with acute or convalescent COVID-19. The sequencing input was peripheral blood. V is TRBV18 and J is TRBJ2-7, with TRBD1 matching over 10 bases. The CDR3 DNA reads TGTGCCAGCTCGCCCGACAGGGGGCACCCCTACGAGCAGTACTTC. The encoded protein is CASSPDRGHPYEQYF.